A single sample gave rise to the 20 T cell receptor beta chains below, sequenced in a study of OX40 agonist ivuxolimab in advanced cancers. The protocol was immunoSEQ multiplex PCR, while the TCRdb copy is restricted to in-frame clones and leaves out a portion. The sample gives 15,000 to 20,000 clones, around 70% of which show up once; under 20% is in the top ten. Sequenced here: CD4+ or CD8+ T cells sorted from blood, sampled in a trial of the OX40 agonist ivuxolimab. The origin of the receptors is an adult with an advanced solid tumor such as melanoma, head and neck, liver or kidney cancer.

This chain joins TRBV5-4 and TRBJ1-2; no reliable D call. V was pared by 2 bases and J by 1 base, with 9 bases between. The CDR3 loop spans 14 amino acids. Germline V gene lookup returns CDR1 SGHNT and CDR2 YYREEE (reference sequence). CDR3 DNA sequence: TGTGCCAGCAGCTTAGTCCCAAGTAACTATGGCTACACCTTC. This translates into CASSLVPSNYGYTF.

V gene TRBV6-6 combines with J gene TRBJ2-2; weak D call: TRBD1 (5 bases). Germline CDR1 and CDR2: MNHNY and SVGAGI (reference sequence). The germline V and J ends were trimmed by 2 bases and 4 bases, with 11 bases remaining between them. This CDR3 region has 15 residues. The CDR3: CASSYQGYGTGELFF. In DNA, the CDR3 is TGTGCCAGCAGTTACCAGGGCTACGGCACCGGGGAGCTGTTTTTT.

The chain employs TRBV28 and TRBJ1-1, with a tentative D call TRBD1 (6 bases). This CDR3 spans 12 amino acids. V was trimmed by 3 bases and J by 7 bases, leaving 9 bases between them. Germline CDR1 reads MDHEN; CDR2 reads SYDVKM. Here the CDR3 reads CASSLVQGEAFF. For the CDR3, the DNA is TGTGCCAGCAGTTTGGTACAGGGTGAAGCTTTCTTT.

The chain couples TRBV10-1 to TRBJ2-2, with D maybe TRBD1 (6 bases). With 0 bases removed from V and 4 bases from J, the gap between germline ends came to 9 bases. CDR1 and CDR2 from the germline V gene are WNHNN and SYGVQD (reference sequence). This CDR3 comprises 15 residues. CDR3 residues: CASSESTGPTGELFF. In DNA form, the CDR3 reads TGCGCCAGCAGTGAGTCGACAGGACCCACCGGGGAGCTGTTTTTT.

The chain is built from TRBV7-6 and TRBJ2-7; D is undetermined. The germline gives CDR1 SGHVS, CDR2 FNYEAQ. CDR3 size: 14 residues. The V and J ends lost 1 base and 0 bases respectively, with 7 bases between them. The CDR3 sequence: CASSLGLSSYEQYF. The DNA of the CDR3 is TGTGCCAGCAGCTTAGGCTTGAGCTCCTACGAGCAGTACTTC.

The chain combines TRBV7-9 with TRBJ2-7; D gene unclear. The CDR3 contains 12 residues. Trimming removed 9 bases at V and 3 bases at J, with 12 bases between. CDR1 is SEHNR and CDR2 is FQNEAQ in the germline V gene (reference sequence). CDR3: CASRAGSYEQYF. CDR3 DNA sequence: TGTGCCAGTAGGGCAGGTAGCTACGAGCAGTACTTC.

As concerns this clone: A far larger clone lies a single base away; this is likely a read error. At the DNA level, this CDR3 is encoded by other sequences in the same sample as well. The V gene is TRBV5-1, the J gene TRBJ2-7; D not certain. The V and J ends lost 1 base and 0 bases respectively, with 11 bases between them. Per the germline V gene, CDR1 is SGHRS and CDR2 is YFSETQ. The CDR3 length is 15 residues. CDR3 in DNA: TGCGCCAGCAGCTTGTGGTATGGGGACTCCTACGAGCAGTACTTC. This encodes CASSLWYGDSYEQYF.

The V and J genes are TRBV5-4 and TRBJ2-7, with 14 bases lining up with TRBD2. Germline V gene lookup returns CDR1 SGHNT and CDR2 YYREEE (reference sequence). CDR3 length: 16 amino acids. Germline trimming cut 4 bases from V and 3 bases from J; bases unmatched to any gene: 6. In DNA form, the CDR3 reads TGTGCCAGCAGCCTATCGGGACTAGCGGGAGTCTACGAGCAGTACTTC. This codes for CASSLSGLAGVYEQYF. The full variable domain, its missing parts supplied by reference TRBV5-4 and TRBJ2-7, is ETGVTQSPTHLIKTRGQQVTLRCSSQSGHNTVSWYQQALGQGPQFIFQYYREEENGRGNFPPRFSGLQFPNYSSELNVNALELDDSALYLCASSLSGLAGVYEQYFGPGTRLTVT.

CDR3 sequence: CASSLIQGHGYGYTF. The CDR3 bases are TGTGCCAGCAGTTTGATTCAGGGGCACGGCTATGGCTACACCTTC. J is TRBJ1-2 and V is TRBV28, with D possibly TRBD1 on 6 matching bases. The CDR3 has 15 residues. Between the trimmed V and J ends, which lost 3 bases and 4 bases, there was a span of 15 bases. Germline values: CDR1 MDHEN, CDR2 SYDVKM.

This clone showed up just a few times. This chain uses TRBV27 with TRBJ1-2; 9 nucleotides agree with TRBD1. Trimming at V came to 8 bases and at J to 8 bases, leaving 6 bases not matched to a gene. Germline V gene data show CDR1 as MNHEY and CDR2 as SMNVEV (reference sequence). The CDR3 sequence is 12 residues long. Here the CDR3 DNA reads TGTGCCAGCCGCGGGACAGGGAAGGGCTACACCTTC. Protein product: CASRGTGKGYTF.

V gene TRBV28 combines with J gene TRBJ1-1, with no clear D. This CDR3 has 13 residues. V was clipped by 6 bases and J by 1 base, with 9 bases between them. Germline CDR1 and CDR2: MDHEN and SYDVKM. The CDR3 here is CASSRRPNTEAFF. Written as DNA, the CDR3 is TGTGCCAGCAGCAGACGACCGAACACTGAAGCTTTCTTT.

In the case of this clone: Other nucleotide sequences in the sample specify the same CDR3. The chain couples TRBV7-9 to TRBJ2-7; 9 bases are a match to TRBD1. CDR1 is SEHNR, CDR2 FQNEAQ, per germline (reference sequence). Trimming removed 4 bases from V and 3 bases from J; junction bases left unmatched: 1. This CDR3 has 13 amino acids. In nucleotides, the CDR3 is TGTGCCAGCAGCTGGGGACAGGGCTACGAGCAGTACTTC. Its protein product is CASSWGQGYEQYF. Combining the CDR3 with reference TRBV7-9 and TRBJ2-7 gives the whole variable domain DTGVSQNPRHKITKRGQNVTFRCDPISEHNRLYWYRQTLGQGPEFLTYFQNEAQLEKSRLLSDRFSAERPKGSFSTLEIQRTEQGDSAMYLCASSWGQGYEQYFGPGTRLTVT.

The rearrangement joins TRBV28 to TRBJ1-1; no firm D call. V gave up 2 bases and J gave up 0 bases, with 19 bases separating them. CDR3 length: 18 amino acids. Germline CDR1 MDHEN, CDR2 SYDVKM. The CDR3 loop reads CASSLPSTDRFMNTEAFF. In nucleotides, the CDR3 is TGTGCCAGCAGTTTACCCTCCACAGACCGATTTATGAACACTGAAGCTTTCTTT.

The rearrangement uses TRBV27 and TRBJ1-1, with D unresolved. Per the germline V gene, CDR1 is MNHEY and CDR2 is SMNVEV (reference sequence). V lost 6 bases and J lost 5, with 4 bases in between. The CDR3 contains 10 residues. The CDR3 sequence: CASSLTEAFF. CDR3 sequence (DNA): TGTGCCAGCAGCCTTACTGAAGCTTTCTTT.

This clone was recorded a few times. The CDR3 spells CASLSGATNTEAFF. The CDR3 region has the DNA TGTGCCAGCCTTTCAGGGGCGACGAACACTGAAGCTTTCTTT. The chain recombines TRBV28 with TRBJ1-1, with D possibly being TRBD1 (6 bases). Germline CDR1 is MDHEN and CDR2 is SYDVKM. There are 14 residues in the CDR3. Trimming stripped 8 bases from V and 1 base from J, with 14 bases between.

This sequence joins TRBV6-6 and TRBJ1-5; perhaps TRBD1 as D (6 bases). The V end lost 4 bases, the J end lost 6 bases, and 13 bases lay between the germline ends. Germline-derived CDR1 and CDR2 are MNHNY and SVGAGI (reference sequence). This CDR3 has 14 residues. The CDR3 here is CASSWGGPGQPQHF. Here the CDR3 DNA reads TGTGCCAGCAGTTGGGGGGGCCCGGGTCAGCCCCAGCATTTT.

J is TRBJ2-7 and V is TRBV7-9, with no clear D. V was trimmed by 1 base and J by 1 base, leaving 8 bases between them. The CDR3 is 14 residues long. Germline assignment: CDR1 SEHNR and CDR2 FQNEAQ (reference sequence). This CDR3 is CASSLVGSSYEQYF. In nucleotides, the CDR3 is TGTGCCAGCAGCTTAGTGGGCAGTTCCTACGAGCAGTACTTC.

Worth noting for this clone: Germline is not matched at one junction end, which may reflect a read error. The rearrangement links TRBV5-4 to TRBJ1-5; 8 nucleotides agree with TRBD1. The CDR3 length is 17 residues. The germline V gene encodes CDR1 SGHNT and CDR2 YYREEE (reference sequence). For the CDR3, the DNA is TGCGCCAGCAGCCAAAATCTAGGCCAGGGGGCGAATCAGCCCCAGCATTTT. This codes for CASSQNLGQGANQPQHF.

This clone came up a few times. This chain's CDR3 is CASTPGLHNEQFF. In DNA form, the CDR3 reads TGTGCCAGCACCCCGGGACTCCACAATGAGCAGTTCTTC. V gene TRBV27 combines with J gene TRBJ2-1; tentative D call: TRBD2 (6 bases). The V and J ends lost 7 bases and 5 bases respectively, with 12 bases between them. Per the germline V gene, CDR1 is MNHEY and CDR2 is SMNVEV (reference sequence). CDR3 length: 13 amino acids.

The chain links TRBV7-6 to TRBJ2-7; D is ambiguous. This CDR3 has 15 amino acids. Germline CDR1 reads SGHVS; CDR2 reads FNYEAQ. The V end was cut by 0 bases, the J end by 2 bases, with 11 bases between. In DNA form, the CDR3 reads TGTGCCAGCAGCTTAGCTTCTGGCAACCCCTACGAGCAGTACTTC. It yields the protein CASSLASGNPYEQYF.